Detailed here is one TCR beta chain. This sample is part of a study of shared clonotypes between healthy human individuals. Caucasian adults residing in Nashville, Tennessee made up all the donors. The CDR3 sequence is 16 residues long. V was pared by 0 bases and J by 4 bases, with 15 bases between. Per the germline V gene, CDR1 is MNHEY and CDR2 is SVGAGI. Some clones are missing from TCRdb's copy, which holds only in-frame ones; the method was immunoSEQ multiplex PCR. The data hold under 1,100,000 clones, with 75% observed a single time. The source material was memory CD4+ T cells sorted from blood. Sample subset: CD45RA-negative fraction. This sequence originates from a man between 18 and 35 years old in good health. The rearrangement links TRBV6-5 to TRBJ1-2, with D possibly matching TRBD1 (6 bases). The CDR3 bases are TGTGCCAGCAGTTACTCCGGGGGGGGGCTTGGCTATGGCTACACCTTC. Protein product: CASSYSGGGLGYGYTF.